This T cell receptor beta chain was sequenced during a study of blood T cell repertoires in COVID-19. Study in general: From the United States, Italy and Spain came samples of acute and convalescent COVID-19. Sources were T cells, B-cell-depleted T cells, or PBMCs; the material itself was cDNA or gDNA.

In the authors' workflow: It was from reference gene primer amplification that nucleated cell counts were estimated. Clones were read by immunoSEQ multiplex PCR, and TCRdb kept only the in-frame ones, dropping some. V and J calls and clone size are those listed in that table; D and trimming were worked out from the DNA. The data show about 69,000 clones, 75% to 90% seen once. The clonotype comes from a man in his thirties or forties with acute or convalescent COVID-19. Sequenced sample: peripheral blood.

The CDR3 DNA is TGCAGCGTTGGCACAGACTATGGCTACACCTTC. This encodes CSVGTDYGYTF. J is TRBJ1-2 and V is TRBV29-1; D uncertain. Germline CDR1 and CDR2: SQVTM and ANQGSEA. The CDR3 spans 11 residues. Trimming took 4 bases from V and 3 from J, leaving 6 bases between them.